This paragraph reports one TCR beta chain. Other nucleotide sequences in the sample specify the same CDR3. The data were taken from a study of blood T cell repertoires in COVID-19. Turning to the study itself: Acute and convalescent COVID-19 specimens originated in the United States, Italy and Spain. From T cells, B-cell-depleted T cells, or PBMCs came the material, which was cDNA or gDNA.

The germline V gene has CDR1 KGHSH and CDR2 LQKENI. This CDR3 is 14 amino acids long. J lost 2 bases, V lost 3 bases, and 4 bases had no gene match. The authors' processing: Estimation of nucleated cell counts was performed using reference gene primer amplification. Using immunoSEQ multiplex PCR, the repertoire was profiled, and TCRdb retains in-frame clones only, with some absent. From that table come the V and J calls and clone size; the DNA was used to work out D and trimming. Of just under 150,000 clones in the sample, roughly 85% were seen once. The clonotype comes from a human donor with acute or convalescent COVID-19. The donor label of this sample is uncertain. The sequencing input was peripheral blood. The chain couples TRBV18 to TRBJ2-7, with 7 bases fitting TRBD1. CDR3 sequence (DNA): TGTGCCAGCTCACCCAGACAGGGCACCTACGAGCAGTACTTC. Its protein is CASSPRQGTYEQYF.